This TCR beta chain was captured by sequencing in a study of cytomegalovirus exposure and HLA in healthy donors. Only a few counts were recorded for this clone. PCR amplification relied on 60 Vbeta primers (plus 13 Jbeta primers). Method: immunoSEQ multiplex PCR; TCRdb's copy keeps in-frame clones and lacks some. The repertoire holds 85,000 to 100,000 clones, with over 65% as singletons. The CDR3 totals 13 residues. The germline CDR1 and CDR2 sequences are LNHDA and SQIVND (reference sequence). The V end was cut by 9 bases, the J end by 0 bases, with 10 bases between. The receptor comes from a man between 60 and 75 years old in good health and CMV-seropositive. The sample consisted of PBMCs. This rearrangement joins TRBV19 to TRBJ2-3; possible D gene TRBD1, 5 bases. The CDR3 region has the DNA TGTGCCAGCCGCAGGGAAAGCACAGATACGCAGTATTTT. This encodes CASRRESTDTQYF.